The 12 T cell receptor beta chains in this list originate from one sample, sequenced in a study of T cells in women clearing cervical HPV infection. Here immunoSEQ multiplex PCR was the method, and the copy in TCRdb shows in-frame clones only, minus some. The ten most abundant clones cover about 5.5% of a sample with about 24,000 clones. The source material was blood buffy coat. Receptor source: a woman between 18 and 69 years old with a cervical HPV16 infection that either progressed to CIN3+ or cleared (not recorded which).

Notes on this clone: The CDR3 end is not reached by the read, which stops 3 residues before it; the germline J gene fills it in. The genes are TRBV5-1 and TRBJ2-7; D is unclear. Trimming removed 0 bases from V and 0 bases from J, with 13 bases in between. The CDR3 is made up of 16 amino acids. From germline, CDR1 is SGHRS and CDR2 YFSETQ. The sequenced part of the CDR3 DNA is TGCGCCAGCAGCTTGGATGGTCAGCGACTCTCCTACGAG. Protein product: CASSLDGQRLSYE. The full CDR3 protein reads CASSLDGQRLSYEQYF.

Turning to this clone: The read finishes 3 residues shy of the CDR3 end, and the germline J gene is used to complete it. The V and J genes are TRBV7-9 and TRBJ1-2; no clear D. The CDR3 is 12 residues long. From germline, CDR1 is SEHNR and CDR2 FQNEAQ (reference sequence). CDR3 DNA, as far as it was read: TGTGCCAGCAGCTTAGGGTCGGGGAAA. This codes for CASSLGSGK. The whole CDR3 protein is CASSLGSGKYTF.

Comment on this clone: The CDR3 goes on 3 residues after the read ends, and that part is filled in from the germline J gene. The chain joins TRBV5-4 to TRBJ2-1; D possibly corresponds to TRBD2 (5 bases). CDR3 length: 14 amino acids. Trimming removed 5 bases at V and 8 bases at J, with 17 bases between. Germline CDR1 and CDR2: SGHNT and YYREEE (reference sequence). CDR3 bases read: TGTGCCAGCAGGGAGGAAGCTGGTGCGGATGAG. Protein: CASREEAGADE. The whole CDR3 sequence reads CASREEAGADEQFF.

In the case of this clone: The sequence runs out 3 residues before the end of the CDR3; the remainder is reconstructed from the germline J gene. The V and J genes are TRBV2 and TRBJ2-1; a weak D match, TRBD2 (6 bases). The CDR3 is 17 amino acids. CDR1 is SNHLY, CDR2 FYNNEI, per germline. Trimming removed 3 bases from V and 2 bases from J, with 17 bases in between. The sequenced CDR3 bases are TGTGCCAGCAGTGATTCCCTGACTAGTAACGCCTACAATGAG. As protein: CASSDSLTSNAYNE. The whole CDR3 is CASSDSLTSNAYNEQFF.

Comments on this clone: The sequence runs out 3 residues before the end of the CDR3; the remainder is reconstructed from the germline J gene. This chain joins TRBV6-1 and TRBJ2-7; 7 nucleotides agree with TRBD1. With V trimmed by 2 bases and J by 5 bases, 6 bases remained unmatched. The CDR3 is 14 amino acids. Germline V gene sequence: CDR1 MNHNS, CDR2 SASEGT. The sequenced part of the CDR3 DNA is TGTGCCAGCAGTGAACCAGGGGGAGCCGACGAG. It specifies CASSEPGGADE. The whole CDR3 protein reads CASSEPGGADEQYF.

As to this clone: The CDR3 end lies 3 residues beyond the end of the read and is filled in from the germline J gene. V gene TRBV5-5 combines with J gene TRBJ1-2, with TRBD1 as a possible D gene (6 bases). CDR1 SGHKS and CDR2 YYEKEE come from the germline V gene (reference sequence). This CDR3 contains 14 residues. The covered CDR3 bases are TGTGCCAGCATCCTCGACAGGACCATTGGGGGC. Its translation is CASILDRTIGG. The whole CDR3 is CASILDRTIGGYTF.

Concerning this clone: The sequence runs out 3 residues before the end of the CDR3; the remainder is reconstructed from the germline J gene. V is TRBV2 and J is TRBJ1-5, with TRBD1 as a possible D gene (5 bases). CDR3 length: 14 residues. V was pared by 2 bases and J by 6 bases, with 11 bases between. The germline gives CDR1 SNHLY, CDR2 FYNNEI. The CDR3 here is CASSETQGFQPQHF. The sequenced CDR3 bases are TGTGCCAGCAGTGAAACTCAGGGTTTTCAGCCC.

For this clone: The CDR3 end falls 3 residues outside the read, so it is completed with the germline J gene. The V gene is TRBV19, the J gene TRBJ2-3, with 15 nucleotides matching TRBD2. Germline CDR1 and CDR2: LNHDA and SQIVND (reference sequence). The CDR3 contains 17 residues. V shed 6 bases, J shed 4 bases, and the junction held 8 bases outside the gene matches. Partial CDR3 DNA: TGTGCCAGTAGCCTAGGACTAGCGGGGGGGAGGGCAGATACG. Protein product: CASSLGLAGGRADT. The CDR3 in its entirety is CASSLGLAGGRADTQYF.

For this clone: The read stops 3 residues short of the end of the CDR3; the missing end is completed from the germline J gene. The chain combines TRBV6-8 with TRBJ1-5, with D possibly TRBD1 on 6 matching bases. Germline lookup yields CDR1 MNHGY and CDR2 SAAAGT. Trimming took 8 bases from V and 3 from J, leaving 17 bases between them. The CDR3 contains 15 residues. The CDR3 spells CASWRARGFNQPQHF. Incomplete CDR3 DNA: TGTGCCAGCTGGCGGGCAAGGGGGTTCAATCAGCCC.

CDR3 DNA, as far as it was read: TGCAGTGCTAGGGGGGCCTCGGGCACCGGGGAG. Translating it yields CSARGASGTGE. In full, the CDR3 reads CSARGASGTGELFF. The chain carries TRBV20-1 and TRBJ2-2; D might be TRBD1 (6 bases). The CDR3 goes on 3 residues after the read ends, and that part is filled in from the germline J gene. V lost 3 bases and J 4 bases, leaving 12 bases between the germline ends. This CDR3 contains 14 residues. CDR1 is DFQATT and CDR2 is SNEGSKA in the germline V gene (reference sequence).

About this clone: The read ends 3 residues shy of where the CDR3 ends; the end is completed using the germline J gene. The chain links TRBV11-2 to TRBJ2-1; possibly TRBD1 for D (7 bases). Germline CDR1 is SGHAT and CDR2 is FQNNGV. This CDR3 is built from 15 residues. V was trimmed by 3 bases and J by 5 bases, leaving 14 bases between them. The CDR3 spells CASSLEGQNNNEQFF. The sequenced CDR3 bases are TGTGCCAGCAGCTTGGAGGGACAGAATAACAATGAG.

CDR3 region: CAWSSSGHQPQYF. CDR3 DNA, as far as it was read: TGTGCCTGGAGCAGCAGCGGGCATCAGCCG. The chain links TRBV30 to TRBJ2-3; D might be TRBD2 (6 bases). The read falls 3 residues short of the CDR3 end, and the missing part is taken from the germline J gene. Germline CDR1 and CDR2: GTSNPN and SVGIG (reference sequence). This CDR3 spans 13 amino acids.